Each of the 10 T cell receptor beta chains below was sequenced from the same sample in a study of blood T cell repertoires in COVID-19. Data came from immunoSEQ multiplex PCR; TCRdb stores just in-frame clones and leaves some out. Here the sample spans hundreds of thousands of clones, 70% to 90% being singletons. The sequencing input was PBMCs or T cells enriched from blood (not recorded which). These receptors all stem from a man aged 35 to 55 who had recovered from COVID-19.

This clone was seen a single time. The CDR3 reads CASSQGDTDPYGYTF. In DNA form, the CDR3 reads TGTGCCAGCAGCCAGGGGGACACGGACCCATATGGCTACACCTTC. The chain uses TRBV4-2 and TRBJ1-2; tentatively, D is TRBD1 (6 bases). The CDR3 covers 15 residues. Germline CDR1 LGHNA, CDR2 YNFKEQ. V shed 3 bases and J shed 5 bases, with 16 bases lying between them.

The CDR3 DNA reads as TGTGCCACCAGCAGAGTAGTCGGGACAGCGAGCGACCAGCCCCAGCATTTT. Translation: CATSRVVGTASDQPQHF. The V gene is TRBV15, the J gene TRBJ1-5; 7 nucleotides match TRBD1. Germline CDR1 LNHNV, CDR2 YYDKDF (reference sequence). V lost 1 base to trimming and J lost 7 bases; unmatched junction nucleotides: 13. This CDR3 comprises 17 residues. Combining the CDR3 with reference TRBV15 and TRBJ1-5 gives the whole variable domain DAMVIQNPRYQVTQFGKPVTLSCSQTLNHNVMYWYQQKSSQAPKLLFHYYDKDFNNEADTPDNFQSRRPNTSFCFLDIRSPGLGDTAMYLCATSRVVGTASDQPQHFGDGTRLSIL.

The CDR3 region has the DNA TGTGCCACCAGTGACTCCGGAGATACGCAGTATTTT. Protein sequence: CATSDSGDTQYF. The rearrangement uses TRBV24-1 and TRBJ2-3; D not certain. Per germline, CDR1 KGHDR and CDR2 SFDVKD. The length of the CDR3 is 12 residues. V was shortened by 4 bases and J by 5 bases, with 6 bases between the two germline ends.

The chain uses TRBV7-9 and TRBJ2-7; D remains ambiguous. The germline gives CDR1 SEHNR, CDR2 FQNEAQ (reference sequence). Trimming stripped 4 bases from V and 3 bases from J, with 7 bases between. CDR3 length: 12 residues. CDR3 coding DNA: TGTGCCAGCAGCTCCCAGTACTACGAGCAGTACTTC. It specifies CASSSQYYEQYF.

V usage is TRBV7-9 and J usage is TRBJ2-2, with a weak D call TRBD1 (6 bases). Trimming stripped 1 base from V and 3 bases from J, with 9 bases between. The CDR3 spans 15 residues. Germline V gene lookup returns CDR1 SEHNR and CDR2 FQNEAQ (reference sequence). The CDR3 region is CASSLVRGDTGELFF. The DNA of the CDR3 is TGTGCCAGCAGCTTAGTCAGGGGTGACACCGGGGAGCTGTTTTTT. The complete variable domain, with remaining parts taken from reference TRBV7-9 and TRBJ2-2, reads DTGVSQNPRHKITKRGQNVTFRCDPISEHNRLYWYRQTLGQGPEFLTYFQNEAQLEKSRLLSDRFSAERPKGSFSTLEIQRTEQGDSAMYLCASSLVRGDTGELFFGEGSRLTVL.

The CDR3 loop is CASSSILAGGPDEQFF. The CDR3 region has the DNA TGTGCCAGCAGTTCCATACTAGCGGGAGGGCCCGATGAGCAGTTCTTC. The chain has TRBV6-6 and TRBJ2-1; 13 bases are shared with TRBD2. Losses at the gene ends were 4 bases for V and 8 bases for J; bases not matched to a gene: 8. Germline V CDR1 and CDR2: MNHNY, SVGAGI (reference sequence). CDR3 size: 16 residues.

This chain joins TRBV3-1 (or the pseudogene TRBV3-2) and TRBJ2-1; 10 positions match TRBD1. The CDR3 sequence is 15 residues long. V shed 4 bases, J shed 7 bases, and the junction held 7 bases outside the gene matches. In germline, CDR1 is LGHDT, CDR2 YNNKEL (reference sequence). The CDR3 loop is CASSLRTGGRNEQFF. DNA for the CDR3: TGTGCCAGCAGCCTCCGGACAGGGGGTCGGAATGAGCAGTTCTTC.

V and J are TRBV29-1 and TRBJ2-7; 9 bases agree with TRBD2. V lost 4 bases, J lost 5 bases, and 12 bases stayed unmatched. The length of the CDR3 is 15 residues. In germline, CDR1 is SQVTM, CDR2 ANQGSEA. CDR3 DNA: TGCAGCGTTGTAAGACGTAGCGGGAGTTTGAACGAGCAGTACTTC. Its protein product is CSVVRRSGSLNEQYF.

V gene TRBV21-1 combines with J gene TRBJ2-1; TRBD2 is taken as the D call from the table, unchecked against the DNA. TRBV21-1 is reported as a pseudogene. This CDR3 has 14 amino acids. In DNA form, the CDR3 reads TGTGCCAGCAGCATACCGACGGAGTGCAATGAGCAGTTCTTC. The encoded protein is CASSIPTECNEQFF.

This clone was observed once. CDR3 residues: CASNYRDGSPLHF. The CDR3 DNA reads as TGTGCCAGTAATTACAGGGACGGTTCACCCCTCCACTTT. The rearrangement uses TRBV19 and TRBJ1-6; a possible D gene is TRBD1 (6 bases). Germline V lookup: CDR1 LNHDA, CDR2 SQIVND (reference sequence). Trimming shortened V by 7 bases and J by 9 bases, and 13 bases separated the two germline ends. The CDR3 consists of 13 residues. The whole variable domain, filled in from reference TRBV19 and TRBJ1-6, reads DGGITQSPKYLFRKEGQNVTLSCEQNLNHDAMYWYRQDPGQGLRLIYYSQIVNDFQKGDIAEGYSVSREKKESFPLTVTSAQKNPTAFYLCASNYRDGSPLHFGNGTRLTVT.